This paragraph reports one TCR beta chain. The clone's antigen remains unknown. No much larger clone exists at a distance of one base, and base qualities are not known. This entry is derived from a study of blood T cell repertoires in COVID-19 (dated by TCRdb to 2018 to 2020). General notes on the study: Samples from collaborators originated in the United States, Italy and Spain and spanned both the acute and convalescent phases of COVID-19. The prospective study material was composed of cDNA or gDNA derived from T cells, B-cell-depleted T cells, or PBMCs. Subjects who had been exposed to COVID-19, were actively infected with it, or had recovered from it provided the deeply sampled blood TCRbeta repertoires that made up the dataset. The repertoires were made available in a free public database intended to serve as a resource for research on the immune response to SARS-CoV-2. The samples were drawn from the first 160 participants of the ongoing ImmuneRACE study and from 950 to 1,500 subjects provided by 6 global collaborators. A de-identified subject ID, COVID-19 status, age in years and sex were almost always included in the sample metadata. Where available, HLA class I and class II types were taken from metadata supplied by the sample provider and were not determined by assay-based typing. Results the study describes overall, beyond this receptor: Clinical and demographic metadata were provided uncurated, with the amount varying by source and participant.

CDR1 and CDR2, looked up from the germline V gene, are MNHEY and SVGEGT. From the cysteine up to the phenylalanine, the CDR3 has a length of 16 residues. Only the CDR3 region is kept as DNA, spanning 48 bases read in frame from base 1. From V the trimming removes 4 bases and from J it removes 7 bases, while the gene matches leave 11 bases of the junction unaccounted for. TCRbeta CDR3 regions were amplified from genomic DNA using the immunoSEQ Assay, a bias-controlled multiplex PCR. Turning to the authors' computational methods: The number of nucleated cells in each sample was estimated from the amplification of reference gene primers within the assay. To quantify the absolute abundance of each unique TCRbeta CDR3 rearrangement, sequence reads were collapsed and filtered. For each sample, productive Simpson clonality was calculated by taking the square root of Simpson's diversity index across productive rearrangements. Sourced from immuneACCESS, this table was stored by TCRdb with only in-frame sequences that have V and J called. A share of the clones is absent; for the studies checked, an unresolved V gene accounts for under half, and the remainder has no known explanation. V, J and clone size were drawn from that table, and D and trimming were deduced from the DNA. Recorded for this sample are under 300,000 clones; about 87% of them occurred a single time. The ten largest clones capture 3% of the sample.

Participants in the prospective study were enrolled through a virtual design, were aged about 18 to 90 years, and lived in roughly 24 United States geographic areas. Cohort assignment in the prospective study relied on participant-reported clinical history from a screening survey and a study questionnaire. Recovered participants in ImmuneRACE Cohort 3 were defined as having two consecutive negative NP/OP PCR tests, clearance from a healthcare professional, or resolution of symptoms. In the prospective study, mobile phlebotomists collected whole blood, serum and a nasopharyngeal or oropharyngeal swab from each participant. Additional blood draws and questionnaires over an approximately 2-month period could optionally be provided by prospective study participants. Blood samples from the prospective study were shipped frozen or at room temperature prior to DNA extraction.

This clonotype was obtained from a woman aged 45 to 65 who had recovered from COVID-19. The rearrangement joined TRBV6-2 or TRBV6-3 to TRBJ2-2; 8 middle bases align to TRBD2. The sample taken for sequencing was PBMCs or T cells enriched from blood (not recorded which). The CDR3 has the sequence CASSSRTSRSSGELFF. The base sequence is TGTGCCAGCAGTTCCAGGACTAGCCGATCGAGCGGGGAGCTGTTTTTT.